This T cell receptor beta chain was sequenced during a study of T cells after posttransplantation cyclophosphamide. In germline, CDR1 is MRHNA, CDR2 SNTAGT. Trimming left V 3 bases short and J 3 bases short, with 10 bases between. The CDR3 contains 14 residues. Some clones are missing from TCRdb's copy, which holds only in-frame ones; the method was immunoSEQ multiplex PCR. The sample has tens of thousands of clones; about 90% are singletons. The TCR was taken from a woman aged 50 to 60 in good health and a related stem cell transplant donor. Sequencing was done on a sample of PBMCs. This chain uses TRBV6-4 with TRBJ2-3, with D perhaps matching TRBD2 (7 bases). In DNA form, the CDR3 reads TGTGCCAGCAGTGAACAGGGAGGGACAGATACGCAGTATTTT. It translates to CASSEQGGTDTQYF.